This entry lists 10 T cell receptor beta chains sequenced from one sample in a study of blood T cell repertoires in COVID-19. Data came from immunoSEQ multiplex PCR; TCRdb stores just in-frame clones and leaves some out. The table includes about 180,000 clones, around four fifths detected once. The sample consisted of peripheral blood. Every receptor here comes from a woman aged 40 to 55 with COVID-19, enrolled during active disease.

The chain is built from TRBV4-1 and TRBJ2-3; 9 bases agree with TRBD2. The V segment lost 4 bases and the J segment 2 bases; nucleotides outside the gene matches: 7. The CDR3 consists of 16 residues. CDR1 and CDR2 (germline): MGHRA, YSYEKL. In nucleotides, the CDR3 is TGCGCCAGCAGCCCCTCGACTAGCGGATACACAGATACGCAGTATTTT. The encoded protein is CASSPSTSGYTDTQYF.

The chain has TRBV28 and TRBJ2-1; 7 nucleotides agree with TRBD2. Looked up from germline, CDR1 is MDHEN and CDR2 is SYDVKM. V was clipped by 6 bases and J by 8 bases; unmatched bases: 4. The CDR3 has 12 residues. CDR3 region: CASRTSFHEQFF. DNA of the CDR3: TGTGCCAGCAGGACTAGCTTTCATGAGCAGTTCTTC.

The rearrangement uses TRBV19 and TRBJ1-5; TRBD1 matches at 9 bases. Germline-derived CDR1 and CDR2 are LNHDA and SQIVND (reference sequence). The V and J ends lost 0 bases and 12 bases, in that order; junction bases with no gene match: 6. This CDR3 has 14 amino acids. Here the CDR3 reads CASSIEATGGLQHF. CDR3 DNA: TGTGCCAGTAGTATAGAGGCGACAGGGGGTCTCCAGCATTTT.

This sequence joins TRBV5-1 and TRBJ2-1; 14 positions match TRBD2. The ends lost 3 bases at V and 7 bases at J; junction bases unmatched: 9. The CDR3 length is 17 residues. Germline CDR1 reads SGHRS; CDR2 reads YFSETQ. CDR3 loop: CASSWGLAGELRNEQFF. Here the CDR3 DNA reads TGCGCCAGCAGCTGGGGACTAGCGGGAGAGCTTCGGAATGAGCAGTTCTTC. Full variable domain (rest looked up from reference TRBV5-1 and TRBJ2-1): KAGVTQTPRYLIKTRGQQVTLSCSPISGHRSVSWYQQTPGQGLQFLFEYFSETQRNKGNFPGRFSGRQFSNSRSEMNVSTLELGDSALYLCASSWGLAGELRNEQFFGPGTRLTVL.

The chain is built from TRBV5-4 and TRBJ2-5, with a weak D call TRBD1 (5 bases). Germline V gene sequence: CDR1 SGHNT, CDR2 YYREEE (reference sequence). Trimming pared 5 bases from V and 2 bases from J, leaving 10 bases between. The CDR3 is 13 residues long. As DNA, the CDR3 is TGTGCCAGCAGTCGGACACTTCAAGAGACCCAGTACTTC. It specifies CASSRTLQETQYF.

Only one count was recorded for this clone. The genes are TRBV7-9 and TRBJ1-1; D is possibly TRBD1 (6 bases). Germline lookup yields CDR1 SEHNR and CDR2 FQNEAQ (reference sequence). With 4 bases removed from V and 7 bases from J, the gap between germline ends came to 10 bases. This CDR3 comprises 12 residues. CDR3 DNA sequence: TGTGCCAGCAGCTCTGACAGGTTTGAAGCTTTCTTT. This translates into CASSSDRFEAFF.

The chain links TRBV19 to TRBJ1-4; 7 nucleotides agree with TRBD1. CDR1 LNHDA and CDR2 SQIVND come from the germline V gene (reference sequence). V gave up 3 bases and J gave up 7 bases; unmatched junction bases: 5. The CDR3 extends over 14 amino acids. The DNA for the CDR3 is TGTGCCAGTAGTATGACAGGGTGGGTTGAAAAACTGTTTTTT. It encodes CASSMTGWVEKLFF.

The rearrangement uses TRBV7-2 and TRBJ2-1, with D maybe TRBD2 (5 bases). The germline V gene encodes CDR1 SGHTA and CDR2 FQGNSA. The CDR3 spans 13 residues. The V gene lost 1 base and the J gene lost 9 bases, with 10 bases spanning the gap. The DNA for the CDR3 is TGTGCCAGCAGCTTAGTAGGGAGCAGTGAGCAGTTCTTC. Translation: CASSLVGSSEQFF.

The V and J genes are TRBV18 and TRBJ1-6; D may be TRBD1 (6 bases). The V end lost 3 bases, the J end lost 7 bases, and 13 bases lay between the germline ends. Per germline, CDR1 KGHSH and CDR2 LQKENI. The CDR3 has 15 amino acids. The CDR3 sequence: CASSPRTDSNSPLHF. CDR3 DNA sequence: TGTGCCAGCTCACCGCGGACAGATTCAAATTCACCCCTCCACTTT.

The chain links TRBV7-6 to TRBJ1-2, with D possibly TRBD1 on 5 matching bases. Germline CDR1 is SGHVS and CDR2 is FNYEAQ. V was pared by 4 bases and J by 1 base, with 16 bases between. The CDR3 is 16 residues long. In nucleotides, the CDR3 is TGTGCCAGCAGCTCCCCGGAAGACAGCCTTAACTATGGCTACACCTTC. Its protein product is CASSSPEDSLNYGYTF.